The 17 T cell receptor beta chains below come from one sample, sequenced in a study of regulatory T cells in long-lasting Graves disease. Relying on iRepertoire HTBI primers and Arm-PCR of CDR3 regions, the team built TCR beta libraries. In TCRdb, the multiplex PCR reads were re-called with MiXCR into one record per CDR3 protein. This sample carries 540,000 or so distinct CDR3 sequences, 13% of them seen once, and the ten largest clones take roughly a tenth. Described time point: newly diagnosed GD, antithyroid drugs for less than 3 months. Preparation of the TCR library used RNA extracted from PBMCs. In addition, the sample was reused for a study of T cells in Graves' hyperthyroidism and ophthalmopathy.

The sequencing used peripheral blood mononuclear cells (PBMCs), collected at new diagnosis, from a patient treated with antithyroid drugs. These TCRs come from a man under 40 with Graves disease.

The chain's CDR3 is CASSQLQRTSAYEQYF. CDR3 in DNA: TGCGCCAGCAGCCAGTTACAACGGACTAGCGCGTACGAGCAGTACTTC. The chain couples TRBV4-1 to TRBJ2-7, with TRBD2 identical over 9 bases. Germline V gene data show CDR1 as MGHRA and CDR2 as YSYEKL. The trim removed 3 bases at V and 4 bases at J, leaving 10 bases unmatched. The CDR3 is made up of 16 amino acids.

The chain links TRBV6-1 to TRBJ1-1, with 7 nucleotides matching TRBD1. This CDR3 is 13 amino acids long. Unmatched junction bases numbered 6, after V lost 8 bases and J lost 3 bases. The germline V gene encodes CDR1 MNHNS and CDR2 SASEGT. The CDR3 sequence is CASRRGQDTEAFF. The CDR3 bases are TGTGCCAGCCGGAGGGGGCAGGACACTGAAGCTTTCTTT.

This clonotype was counted a few times. Mismatch with germline at one junction end may stem from a read error. The J gene is TRBJ2-7, the V gene TRBV10-3; D is possibly TRBD1 (5 bases). Germline V CDR1 and CDR2: ENHRY, SYGVKD. This CDR3 has 13 residues. In DNA, the CDR3 is TGTGCCACGAGCAGGGAAGCACCCTACGAGCAGCACTTC. This gives the protein CATSREAPYEQHF.

This clonotype appeared many times. The chain couples TRBV2 to TRBJ2-3; D ambiguous. This CDR3 region has 11 residues. The V end was cut by 7 bases, the J end by 3 bases, with 5 bases between. The V gene's germline CDR1 is SNHLY and CDR2 FYNNEI. Here the CDR3 reads CASTVTDTQYF. As DNA, the CDR3 is TGTGCCAGCACCGTTACAGATACGCAGTATTTT.

This chain connects TRBV5-4 to TRBJ2-6, with 11 positions matching TRBD2. CDR3 size: 17 residues. Germline lookup yields CDR1 SGHNT and CDR2 YYREEE (reference sequence). V shed 7 bases, J shed 0 bases, and the junction held 6 bases outside the gene matches. The CDR3: CASGRLAGSSGANVLTF. CDR3 nucleotides: TGTGCCAGCGGAAGACTAGCGGGGAGCTCTGGGGCCAACGTCCTGACTTTC.

On this clonotype itself: Germline is not matched at one junction end, which may reflect a read error. The chain links TRBV7-9 to TRBJ1-1; no clear D. The CDR3 contains 14 residues. Germline assignment: CDR1 SEHNR and CDR2 FQNEAQ (reference sequence). CDR3 amino acids: CASSLETENTEASF. The CDR3 DNA follows: TGTGCCAGCAGCTTAGAAACCGAGAACACTGAAGCTTCCTTT.

This clonotype was counted a few times. The chain combines TRBV15 with TRBJ2-7; D is perhaps TRBD2 (5 bases). The germline gives CDR1 LNHNV, CDR2 YYDKDF (reference sequence). The CDR3 is 14 amino acids. With 5 bases removed from V and 0 bases from J, the gap between germline ends came to 11 bases. The CDR3 nucleotides read TGTGCCACCAGCCCACAGCGGTTCTCCTACGAGCAGTACTTC. The encoded protein is CATSPQRFSYEQYF.

This clonotype has a count of ten or more. The genes are TRBV12-3 or TRBV12-4 and TRBJ2-3, with a weak D call TRBD2 (6 bases). The V gene lost 7 bases and the J gene lost 0 bases, with 20 bases spanning the gap. The CDR3 is 17 amino acids. The CDR3 DNA reads TGTGCCAGCACCTCCTCCCGGGGGACTCTAAGCACAGATACGCAGTATTTT. Amino acids: CASTSSRGTLSTDTQYF.

The CDR3 region is CASSQPGQEFYGYTF. The CDR3 DNA follows: TGCGCCAGCAGCCAGCCGGGACAGGAGTTCTATGGCTACACCTTC. The rearrangement links TRBV5-1 to TRBJ1-2, with 8 bases aligning to TRBD1. Unmatched junction bases numbered 9, after V lost 4 bases and J lost 4 bases. Germline V gene lookup returns CDR1 SGHRS and CDR2 YFSETQ. The CDR3 has 15 amino acids. The complete variable domain, with remaining parts taken from reference TRBV5-1 and TRBJ1-2, reads KAGVTQTPRYLIKTRGQQVTLSCSPISGHRSVSWYQQTPGQGLQFLFEYFSETQRNKGNFPGRFSGRQFSNSRSEMNVSTLELGDSALYLCASSQPGQEFYGYTFGSGTRLTVV.

In this sample, this clonotype turned up many times. V and J are TRBV12-3 or TRBV12-4 and TRBJ1-5; no clear D gene. The CDR3 length is 15 residues. Trimming removed 3 bases at V and 0 bases at J, with 9 bases between. CDR3 in amino acids: CASSLEKISNQPQHF. Here the CDR3 DNA reads TGTGCCAGCAGTTTGGAGAAAATTAGCAATCAGCCCCAGCATTTT.

Details on this clonotype: It differs at one base from a far larger clone, so likely a read error. The CDR3 nucleotides read TGCAGTGCTAACCCAACCCGGTGGACAGGAAGGTACAATGAGCAGTACTTC. Translation: CSANPTRWTGRYNEQYF. This chain links TRBV20-1 with TRBJ2-7; 7 bases map to TRBD1. Germline CDR1 is DFQATT and CDR2 is SNEGSKA (reference sequence). V lost 4 bases and J lost 7; bases outside the gene matches: 22. CDR3 length: 17 residues.

This clonotype was found many times. This sequence joins TRBV20-1 and TRBJ2-3, with 13 bases identical to TRBD2. V dropped 3 bases and J dropped 5; count of bases not matched to a gene: 11. CDR1 is DFQATT and CDR2 is SNEGSKA in the germline V gene (reference sequence). The CDR3 sequence is 17 residues long. The CDR3 reads CSARVPGLAGWGDTQYF. The DNA for the CDR3 is TGCAGTGCTAGGGTGCCGGGACTAGCGGGATGGGGAGATACGCAGTATTTT.

A few counts support this clonotype. V is TRBV9 and J is TRBJ1-1; 8 bases agree with TRBD1. Germline V gives CDR1 SGDLS, CDR2 YYNGEE. V shed 3 bases and J 1 base; nucleotides not matched to a gene: 8. The CDR3 runs to 16 residues. The DNA of the CDR3 is TGTGCCAGCAGCGCGACAGGGGCGGAGAGGAACACTGAAGCTTTCTTT. This gives the protein CASSATGAERNTEAFF.

This clonotype was detected ten times or more. The chain combines TRBV11-2 with TRBJ1-1; 8 bases match TRBD1. This CDR3 has 17 amino acids. The germline CDR1 and CDR2 sequences are SGHAT and FQNNGV. V was pared by 4 bases and J by 0 bases, with 10 bases of the junction left unmatched. The CDR3 DNA is TGTGCCAGCAGCTCCGGACAGGGCCTTAAGATGAACACTGAAGCTTTCTTT. It is translated as CASSSGQGLKMNTEAFF.

There are many counts of this clonotype. The chain combines TRBV24-1 with TRBJ2-5; no clear D. The germline V and J ends were trimmed by 3 bases and 5 bases, with 9 bases remaining between them. The germline CDR1 and CDR2 sequences are KGHDR and SFDVKD. The CDR3 is 13 amino acids. The CDR3, as DNA: TGTGCCACCAGTGATCCGGTTAGGGAGACCCAGTACTTC. This codes for CATSDPVRETQYF.

This clonotype has a count of ten or more. This CDR3 reads CATSGTLAGDEAGELFF. The DNA for the CDR3 is TGTGCCACCAGTGGTACCCTAGCGGGAGATGAGGCCGGGGAGCTGTTTTTT. The genes are TRBV24-1 and TRBJ2-2; 10 bases are shared with TRBD2. This CDR3 has 17 amino acids. The trim removed 5 bases at V and 6 bases at J, leaving 11 bases unmatched. Germline values: CDR1 KGHDR, CDR2 SFDVKD.

This clonotype came up many times. It is likely a read error: a sequence one base away is far more abundant. The V and J genes are TRBV12-3 or TRBV12-4 and TRBJ1-5; possible D gene TRBD1, 5 bases. Trimming stripped 6 bases from V and 2 bases from J, with 8 bases between. The CDR3 is 13 amino acids. The CDR3 spells CASRGLGNQPQHF. The CDR3 DNA is TGTGCCAGCAGGGGACTGGGCAATCAGCCCCAGCATTTT.